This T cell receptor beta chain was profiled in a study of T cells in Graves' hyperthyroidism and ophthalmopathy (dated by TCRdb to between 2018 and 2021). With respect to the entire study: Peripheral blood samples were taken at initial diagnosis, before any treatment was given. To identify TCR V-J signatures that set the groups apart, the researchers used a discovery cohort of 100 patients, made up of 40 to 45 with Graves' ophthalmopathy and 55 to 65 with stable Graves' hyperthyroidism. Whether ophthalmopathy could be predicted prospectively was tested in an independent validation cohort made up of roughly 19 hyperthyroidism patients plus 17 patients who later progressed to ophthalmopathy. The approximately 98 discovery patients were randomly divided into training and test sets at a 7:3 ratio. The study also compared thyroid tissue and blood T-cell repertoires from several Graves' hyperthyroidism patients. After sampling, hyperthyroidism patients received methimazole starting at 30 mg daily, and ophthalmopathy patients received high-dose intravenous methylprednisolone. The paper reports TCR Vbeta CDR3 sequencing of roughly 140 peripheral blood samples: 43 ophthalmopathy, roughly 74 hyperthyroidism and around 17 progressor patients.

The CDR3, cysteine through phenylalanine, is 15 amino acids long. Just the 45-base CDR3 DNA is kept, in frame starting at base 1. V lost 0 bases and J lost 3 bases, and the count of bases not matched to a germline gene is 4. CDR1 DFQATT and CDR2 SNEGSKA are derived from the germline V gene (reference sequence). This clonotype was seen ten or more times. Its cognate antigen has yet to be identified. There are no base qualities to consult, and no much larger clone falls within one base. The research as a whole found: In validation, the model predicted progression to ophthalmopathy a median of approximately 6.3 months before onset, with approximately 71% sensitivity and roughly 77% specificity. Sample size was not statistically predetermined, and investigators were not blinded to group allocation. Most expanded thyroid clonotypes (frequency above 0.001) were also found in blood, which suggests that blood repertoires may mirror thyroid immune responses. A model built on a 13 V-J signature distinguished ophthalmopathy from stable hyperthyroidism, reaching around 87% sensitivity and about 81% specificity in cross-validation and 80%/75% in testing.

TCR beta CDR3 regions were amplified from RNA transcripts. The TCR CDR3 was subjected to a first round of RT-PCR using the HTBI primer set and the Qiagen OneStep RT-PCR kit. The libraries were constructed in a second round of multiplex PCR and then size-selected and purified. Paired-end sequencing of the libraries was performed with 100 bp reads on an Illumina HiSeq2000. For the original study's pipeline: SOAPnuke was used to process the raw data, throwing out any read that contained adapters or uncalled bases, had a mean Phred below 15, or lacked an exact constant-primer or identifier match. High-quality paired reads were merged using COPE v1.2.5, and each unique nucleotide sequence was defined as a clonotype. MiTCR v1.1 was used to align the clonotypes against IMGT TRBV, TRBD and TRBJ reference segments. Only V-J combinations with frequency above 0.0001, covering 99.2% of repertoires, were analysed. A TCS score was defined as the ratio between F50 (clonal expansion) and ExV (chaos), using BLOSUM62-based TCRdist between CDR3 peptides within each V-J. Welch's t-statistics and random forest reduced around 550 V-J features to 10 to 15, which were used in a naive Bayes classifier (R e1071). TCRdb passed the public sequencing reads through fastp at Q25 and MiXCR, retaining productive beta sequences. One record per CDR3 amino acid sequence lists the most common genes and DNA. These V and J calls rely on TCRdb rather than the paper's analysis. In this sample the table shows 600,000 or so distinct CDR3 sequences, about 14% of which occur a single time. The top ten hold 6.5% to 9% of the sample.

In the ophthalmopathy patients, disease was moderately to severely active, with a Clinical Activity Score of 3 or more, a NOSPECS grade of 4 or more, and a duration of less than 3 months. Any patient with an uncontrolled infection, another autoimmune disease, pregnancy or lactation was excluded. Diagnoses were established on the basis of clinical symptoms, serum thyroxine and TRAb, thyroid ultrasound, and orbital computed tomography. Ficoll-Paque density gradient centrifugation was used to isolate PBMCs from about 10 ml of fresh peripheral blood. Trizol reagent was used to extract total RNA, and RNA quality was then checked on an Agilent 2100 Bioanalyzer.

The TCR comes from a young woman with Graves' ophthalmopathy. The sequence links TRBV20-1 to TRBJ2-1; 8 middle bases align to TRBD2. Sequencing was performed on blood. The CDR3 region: CSARDPGLDYNEQFF. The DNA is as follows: TGCAGTGCTAGAGATCCGGGACTAGACTACAATGAGCAGTTCTTC.